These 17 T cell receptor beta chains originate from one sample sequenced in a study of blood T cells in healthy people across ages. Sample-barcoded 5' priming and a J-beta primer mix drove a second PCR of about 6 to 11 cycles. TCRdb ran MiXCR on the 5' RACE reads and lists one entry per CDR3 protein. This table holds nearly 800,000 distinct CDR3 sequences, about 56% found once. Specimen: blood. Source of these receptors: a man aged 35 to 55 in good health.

The CDR3 sequence is CASSRTAGTAAAYEQYF. DNA of the CDR3: TGCGCCAGCAGCCGAACCGCCGGGACAGCAGCTGCCTACGAGCAGTACTTC. The genes are TRBV5-1 and TRBJ2-7; 7 bases align to TRBD1. Germline-derived CDR1 and CDR2 are SGHRS and YFSETQ. This CDR3 is 17 amino acids long. After removal of 4 bases from V and 2 bases from J, the junction contained 15 bases not matched to a gene.

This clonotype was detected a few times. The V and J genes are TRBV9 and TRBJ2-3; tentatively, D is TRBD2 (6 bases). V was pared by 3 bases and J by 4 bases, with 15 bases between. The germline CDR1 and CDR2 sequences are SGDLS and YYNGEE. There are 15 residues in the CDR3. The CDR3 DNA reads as TGTGCCAGCAGCGATTCACGGAGGGGAGCAGATACGCAGTATTTT. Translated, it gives CASSDSRRGADTQYF.

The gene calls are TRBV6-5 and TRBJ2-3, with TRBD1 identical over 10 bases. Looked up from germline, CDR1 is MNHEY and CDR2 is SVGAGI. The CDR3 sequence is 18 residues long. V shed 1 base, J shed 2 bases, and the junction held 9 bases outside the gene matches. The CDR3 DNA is TGTGCCAGCAGTTACTTCTTTAGGGACAGGGGAACCACAGATACGCAGTATTTT. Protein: CASSYFFRDRGTTDTQYF.

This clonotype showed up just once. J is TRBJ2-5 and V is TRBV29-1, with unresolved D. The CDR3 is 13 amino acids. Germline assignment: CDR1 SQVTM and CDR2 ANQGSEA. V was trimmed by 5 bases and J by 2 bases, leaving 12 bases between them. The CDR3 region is CSVRRVLQETQYF. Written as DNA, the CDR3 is TGCAGCGTTAGACGAGTTCTTCAAGAGACCCAGTACTTC.

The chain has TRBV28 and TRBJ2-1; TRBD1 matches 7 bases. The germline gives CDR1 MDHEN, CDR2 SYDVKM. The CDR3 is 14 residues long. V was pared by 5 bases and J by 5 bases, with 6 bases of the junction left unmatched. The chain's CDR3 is CASSGDRINNEQFF. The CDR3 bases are TGTGCCAGCAGTGGGGACAGAATAAACAATGAGCAGTTCTTC.

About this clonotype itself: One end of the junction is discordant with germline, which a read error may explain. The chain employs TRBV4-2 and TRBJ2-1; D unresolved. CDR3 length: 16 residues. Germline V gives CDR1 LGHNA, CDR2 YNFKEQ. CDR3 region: CAGSQVWKGPYNEQFF. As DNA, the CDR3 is TGTGCCGGCAGCCAAGTCTGGAAGGGCCCCTACAATGAGCAGTTCTTC.

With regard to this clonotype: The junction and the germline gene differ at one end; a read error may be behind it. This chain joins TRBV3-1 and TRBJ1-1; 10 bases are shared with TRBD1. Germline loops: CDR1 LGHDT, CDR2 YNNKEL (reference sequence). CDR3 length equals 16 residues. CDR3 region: CAGSLGQGDLVTEAFF. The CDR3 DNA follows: TGTGCCGGCAGCTTAGGACAGGGGGATCTGGTAACTGAAGCTTTCTTT.

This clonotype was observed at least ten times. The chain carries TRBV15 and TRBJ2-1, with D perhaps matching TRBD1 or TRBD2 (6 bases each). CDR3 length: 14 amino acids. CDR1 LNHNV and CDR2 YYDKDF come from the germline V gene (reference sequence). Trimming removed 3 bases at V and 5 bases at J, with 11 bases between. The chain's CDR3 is CATSRRGDDNEQFF. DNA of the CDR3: TGTGCCACCAGCAGGAGGGGGGACGACAATGAGCAGTTCTTC. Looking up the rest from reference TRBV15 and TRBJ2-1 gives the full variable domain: DAMVIQNPRYQVTQFGKPVTLSCSQTLNHNVMYWYQQKSSQAPKLLFHYYDKDFNNEADTPDNFQSRRPNTSFCFLDIRSPGLGDTAMYLCATSRRGDDNEQFFGPGTRLTVL.

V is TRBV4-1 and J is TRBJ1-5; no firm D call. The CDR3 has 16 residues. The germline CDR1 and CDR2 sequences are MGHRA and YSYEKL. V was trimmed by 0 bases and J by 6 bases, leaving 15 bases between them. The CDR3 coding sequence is TGCGCCAGCAGCCAAGAATTAGGGTTGCTTGGTCAGCCCCAGCATTTT. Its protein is CASSQELGLLGQPQHF.

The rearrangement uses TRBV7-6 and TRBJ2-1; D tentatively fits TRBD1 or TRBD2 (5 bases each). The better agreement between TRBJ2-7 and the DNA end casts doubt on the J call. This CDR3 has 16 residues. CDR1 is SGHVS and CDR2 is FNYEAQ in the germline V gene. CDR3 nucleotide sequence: TGTGCCAGCAGCTCAAGGGACGCGACTTCATACAATGAGCAGTACTTC. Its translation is CASSSRDATSYNEQYF.

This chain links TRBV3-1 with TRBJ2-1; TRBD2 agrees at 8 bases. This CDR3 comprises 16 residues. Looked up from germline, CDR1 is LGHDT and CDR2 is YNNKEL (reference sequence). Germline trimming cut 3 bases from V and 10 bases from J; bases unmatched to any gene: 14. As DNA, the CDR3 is TGTGCCAGCAGCCAGCGAACCGGGACTAGTGCAATAGAGCAGTTCTTC. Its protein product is CASSQRTGTSAIEQFF.

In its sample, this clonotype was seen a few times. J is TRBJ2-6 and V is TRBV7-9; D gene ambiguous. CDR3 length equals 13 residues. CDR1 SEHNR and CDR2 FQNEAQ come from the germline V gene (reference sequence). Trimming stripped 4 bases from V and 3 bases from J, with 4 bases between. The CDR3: CASSSNGANVLTF. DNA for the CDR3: TGTGCCAGCAGCTCGAATGGGGCCAACGTCCTGACTTTC.

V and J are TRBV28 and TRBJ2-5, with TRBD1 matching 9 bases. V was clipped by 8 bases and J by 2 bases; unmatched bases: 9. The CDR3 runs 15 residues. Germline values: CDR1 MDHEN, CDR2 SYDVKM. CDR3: CASVGGTGTQETQYF. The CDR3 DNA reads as TGTGCCAGCGTCGGAGGGACAGGGACACAAGAGACCCAGTACTTC.

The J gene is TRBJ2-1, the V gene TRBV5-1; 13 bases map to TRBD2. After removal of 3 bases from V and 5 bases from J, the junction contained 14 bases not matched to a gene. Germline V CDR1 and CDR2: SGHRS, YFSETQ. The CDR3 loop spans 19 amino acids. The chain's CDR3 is CASSSGLAGVSWENNEQFF. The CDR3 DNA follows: TGCGCCAGCAGCTCCGGACTAGCGGGAGTAAGTTGGGAGAACAATGAGCAGTTCTTC.

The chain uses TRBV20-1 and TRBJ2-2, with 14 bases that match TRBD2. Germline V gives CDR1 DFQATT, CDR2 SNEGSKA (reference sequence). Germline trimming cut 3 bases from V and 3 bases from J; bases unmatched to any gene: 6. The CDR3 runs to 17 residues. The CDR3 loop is CSARDRLAGGYTGELFF. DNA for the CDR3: TGCAGTGCTAGGGATCGACTAGCGGGGGGGTACACCGGGGAGCTGTTTTTT.

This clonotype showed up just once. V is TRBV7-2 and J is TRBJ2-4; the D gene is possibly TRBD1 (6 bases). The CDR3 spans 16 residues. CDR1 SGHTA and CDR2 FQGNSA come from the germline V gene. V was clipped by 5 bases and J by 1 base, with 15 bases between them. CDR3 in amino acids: CASSPRTDYAKNIQYF. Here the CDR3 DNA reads TGTGCCAGCAGCCCTAGGACAGATTATGCCAAAAACATTCAGTACTTC.

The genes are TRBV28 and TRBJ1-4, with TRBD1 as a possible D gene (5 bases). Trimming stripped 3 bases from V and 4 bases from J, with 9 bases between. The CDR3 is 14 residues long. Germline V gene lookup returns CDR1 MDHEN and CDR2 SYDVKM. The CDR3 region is CASSFRQINEKLFF. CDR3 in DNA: TGTGCCAGCAGTTTTCGACAGATTAATGAAAAACTGTTTTTT.